This T cell receptor beta chain was observed in a study of blood T cell repertoires in COVID-19. Germline V lookup: CDR1 LNHDA, CDR2 SQIVND (reference sequence). The V and J ends lost 3 bases and 7 bases, in that order; junction bases with no gene match: 6. This CDR3 comprises 15 residues. How the authors handled the data: The assay estimated nucleated cells by amplifying reference gene primers. Repertoires were generated with immunoSEQ multiplex PCR, while TCRdb's copy carries only in-frame clones and drops some. The DNA gave D and trimming, while V, J and clone size come from that table. The table lists approximately 53,000 clones, about 85% of them singletons. A Seattle source enrolled patients during active infection and followed them longitudinally.

This sequence originates from a woman older than 75 with COVID-19, enrolled during active disease. The chain has TRBV19 and TRBJ1-5; the match to TRBD1 covers 10 bases. Sample: peripheral blood. For the CDR3, the DNA is TGTGCCAGTAGTATTGACAGGGGGCAGGGACAGCCCCAGCATTTT. The encoded protein is CASSIDRGQGQPQHF.